This TCR beta chain was observed in a study of blood T cell repertoires in COVID-19. At the level of the study: The samples span acute and convalescent COVID-19 from the United States, Italy and Spain. PBMCs, B-cell-depleted T cells, or T cells were the source of the cDNA or gDNA that made up the material.

Original data processing: How many nucleated cells were present was estimated from reference gene primer amplification. The table came from immunoSEQ multiplex PCR; TCRdb's copy has only in-frame clones and leaves some out. From that table come the V and J calls and clone size; the DNA was used to work out D and trimming. The sample yields more than 95,000 clones, 83% seen once. Losses at the gene ends were 5 bases for V and 4 bases for J; bases not matched to a gene: 16. Germline CDR1 is SGHAT and CDR2 is FQNNGV. The CDR3 loop spans 17 amino acids. This TCR came from a man aged 25-45 years with acute or convalescent COVID-19. The V call is TRBV11-2, the J call TRBJ1-1; 7 nucleotides line up with TRBD1. Material for sequencing was peripheral blood. As DNA, the CDR3 is TGTGCCAGCAGCAGCTACCGCACTAAGGGGGCGGGCACTGAAGCTTTCTTT. This translates into CASSSYRTKGAGTEAFF. Full variable domain (rest looked up from reference TRBV11-2 and TRBJ1-1): EAGVAQSPRYKIIEKRQSVAFWCNPISGHATLYWYQQILGQGPKLLIQFQNNGVVDDSQLPKDRFSAERLKGVDSTLKIQPAKLEDSAVYLCASSSYRTKGAGTEAFFGQGTRLTVV.